The TCR beta chain under discussion was sequenced for a study of blood T cell repertoires in COVID-19 (dated by TCRdb to the early 2020s). About the investigation overall: Samples from collaborators originated in the United States, Italy and Spain and spanned both the acute and convalescent phases of COVID-19. Samples came from the ongoing ImmuneRACE study (first 160 participants) plus 1,254 subjects from 6 global collaborators. The sample metadata nearly always contained a de-identified subject ID, COVID-19 status, age in years and sex. The material from the prospective study consisted of cDNA or gDNA derived from T cells, B-cell-depleted T cells, or PBMCs. Deeply sampled blood TCRbeta repertoires from subjects exposed to, actively infected with, or recovered from COVID-19 were included in the dataset. The repertoires were released in a freely available public database meant as a resource for research on the immune response to SARS-CoV-2. Where HLA class I and class II types were available, the types were taken from metadata supplied by the sample provider, not from assay-based typing. The paper as a whole reports these results and caveats: The amount of clinical and demographic metadata varied by source and participant and was provided uncurated.

TCRbeta CDR3 regions were amplified from genomic DNA by means of the immunoSEQ Assay, a bias-controlled multiplex PCR. The study's own analysis went as follows. Nucleated cell counts per sample were estimated from amplification of reference gene primers within the assay. Sequence reads were collapsed and filtered to measure the absolute abundance of every unique TCRbeta CDR3 rearrangement. Productive Simpson clonality was computed per sample as the square root of Simpson's diversity index over productive rearrangements. The clones in this table, taken by TCRdb from immuneACCESS, are in-frame only. Not every clone is retained; where verified, under half of the shortfall comes from an unresolved V gene, and the cause of the rest is unknown. That table supplies the V and J calls and clone size; D and trimming were determined from the DNA. Present in this sample are 140,000 to 150,000 clones, roughly three quarters of which were seen just once. The top ten constitute approximately 6% of the sample.

The germline V end is reduced by 3 bases and the J end by 4 bases; junction bases left unmatched: 10. CDR1 MGHRA and CDR2 YSYEKL are derived from the germline V gene. The CDR3, cysteine through phenylalanine, is 17 amino acids long. Solely the CDR3 DNA is kept, with 51 bases framed from the first base. Participants in the prospective study were enrolled through a virtual design, were aged roughly 18 to 100 years, and lived in 24 United States geographic areas. In the prospective study, cohorts were assigned on the basis of participant-reported clinical history obtained from a screening survey and a study questionnaire. Recovered participants in ImmuneRACE Cohort 3 were defined as having two consecutive negative NP/OP PCR tests, clearance from a healthcare professional, or resolution of symptoms. In the prospective study, whole blood, serum and a nasopharyngeal or oropharyngeal swab were collected from each participant by mobile phlebotomists. Participants in the prospective study had the option to provide additional blood draws and questionnaires over an approximately 2-month period. Before DNA extraction, blood samples from the prospective study were shipped at room temperature or frozen.

Remarks on this clone: Its antigen has not been determined. No much larger clone exists at a distance of one base, and base qualities are not known.

The sequencing input was PBMCs or T cells enriched from blood (not recorded which). This clonotype was obtained from a woman between 50 and 59 years old who had recovered from COVID-19. The chain is assembled from TRBV4-1 and TRBJ1-3; 9 of the junction bases match TRBD1. CDR3 loop: CASSHAPQGARGNTIYF. The DNA is TGCGCCAGCAGCCATGCCCCACAGGGGGCGAGGGGAAACACCATATATTTT.